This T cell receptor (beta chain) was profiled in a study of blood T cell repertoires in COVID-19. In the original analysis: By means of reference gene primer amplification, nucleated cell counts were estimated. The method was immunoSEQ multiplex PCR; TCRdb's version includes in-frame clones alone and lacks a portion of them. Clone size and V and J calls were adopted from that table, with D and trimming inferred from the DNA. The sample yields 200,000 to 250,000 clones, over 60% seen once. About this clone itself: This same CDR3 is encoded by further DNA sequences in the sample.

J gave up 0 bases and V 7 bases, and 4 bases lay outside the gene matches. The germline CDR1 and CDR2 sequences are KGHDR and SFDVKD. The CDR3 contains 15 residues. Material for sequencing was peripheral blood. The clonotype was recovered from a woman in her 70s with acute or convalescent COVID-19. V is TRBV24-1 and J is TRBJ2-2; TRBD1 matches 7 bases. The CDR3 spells CATSSGTANTGELFF. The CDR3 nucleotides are TGTGCCACCAGCTCCGGGACAGCGAACACCGGGGAGCTGTTTTTT.